These T cell receptor beta chains were read from a single sample in a study of CD8+CD57+ T cells in acquired aplastic anemia. TCRdb ran MiXCR on the reads and lists one entry per CDR3 protein. In the table there are some 170,000 distinct CDR3 sequences, around 48% of which are singletons. What was sequenced was sorted CD4+, CD8+, or CD8+CD57+ T cells (not recorded which) from PBMCs. Source of these receptors: a human donor with aplastic anemia. Each CDR3 is given with its conserved first and last residue.

V gene,CDR3 protein
TRBV10-2,CASVASGANNEQFF
TRBV3-1,CASSQGTTGLGYTF
TRBV6-1,CASAGTESMNTEAFF
TRBV6-5,CASSYVHPLAGGNYEQYF
TRBV20-1,CSATPGNTIYF
TRBV10-1,CASSPLGTGEYNEQYF
TRBV2,CASSEVLYGYTF
TRBV7-8,CASSLPDRDEQYF
TRBV13,CASSLFGQPQHF
TRBV20-1,CSARDGSGNFYEQYF
TRBV15,CATSRRQGGSYGYTF
TRBV29-1,CSTGTSGVETQYF
TRBV10-2,CASGLGTGAHEQYF
TRBV7-2,CASSPLVPEQYF
TRBV19,CASSMRREKLFF
TRBV2,CASTLTRDTDTQYF
TRBV6-9,CASSYYAVLGENWTDTQYF
TRBV25-1,CASSATGTGYSPLHF
TRBV7-9,CASSRATGNTEAFF
TRBV19,CASSLGRFEAFF
TRBV6-2/TRBV6-3,CASSYSDPFGAATHTGELFF
TRBV6-1,CASSESFTGGYTF
TRBV24-1,CATSDFGERGGTDTQYF
TRBV29-1,CSVEADQETQYF
TRBV29-1,CSVEGQASYGYTF
TRBV2,CASSEAGTASTDTQYF
TRBV7-9,CASSSTSTGANVLTF